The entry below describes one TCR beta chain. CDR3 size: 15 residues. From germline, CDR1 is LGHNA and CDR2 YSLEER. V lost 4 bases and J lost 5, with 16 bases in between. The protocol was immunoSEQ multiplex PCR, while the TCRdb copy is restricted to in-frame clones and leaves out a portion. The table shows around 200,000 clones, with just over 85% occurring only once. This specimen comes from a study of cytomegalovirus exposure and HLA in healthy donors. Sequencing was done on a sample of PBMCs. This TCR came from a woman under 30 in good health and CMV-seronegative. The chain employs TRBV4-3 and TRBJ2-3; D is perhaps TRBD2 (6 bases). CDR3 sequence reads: CASSRGAAGLDTQYF. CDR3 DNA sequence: TGCGCCAGCAGCCGCGGGGCCGCAGGACTAGATACGCAGTATTTT.